The rows below give T cell receptor beta chains drawn from one sample of a study of blood T cell repertoires in COVID-19. Sequencing used immunoSEQ multiplex PCR; TCRdb keeps in-frame clones, though not all of them. Of under 250,000 clones listed, over 80% are singletons. Sequenced: peripheral blood. These TCRs come from a young man who had recovered from COVID-19. CDR3s include the opening cysteine and the closing phenylalanine or tryptophan. D genes are given only for firm matches. The listing skips clone size in some rows; elsewhere it reads once, few, many or a size class.

>TRBV19|NA|TRBJ2-2|NA
CASSIFLPGQGTNTGELFF
TGTGCCAGTAGTATCTTTTTGCCCGGGCAGGGAACGAACACCGGGGAGCTGTTTTTT
>TRBV27|NA|TRBJ1-6|NA
CASSVGQRTNSPLHF
TGTGCCAGCAGTGTCGGACAGAGGACTAATTCACCCCTCCACTTT
>TRBV10-3|NA|TRBJ2-5|TRBD2
CATGLAGGQETQYF
TGTGCCACCGGACTAGCGGGGGGCCAAGAGACCCAGTACTTC
>TRBV18|NA|TRBJ1-1|TRBD1
CASSFLRQGGKASEAFF
TGTGCCAGCTCATTCCTACGCCAGGGGGGAAAGGCAAGTGAAGCTTTCTTT
>TRBV2|once|TRBJ2-1|TRBD2
CASSPPVLAGVYNEQFF
TGTGCCAGCAGCCCTCCCGTACTAGCGGGGGTGTACAATGAGCAGTTCTTC
>TRBV3-1/TRBV3-2|NA|TRBJ1-1|TRBD1
CASSPGTGYSNTEAFF
TGTGCCAGCAGTCCCGGGACAGGGTATTCGAACACTGAAGCTTTCTTT
>TRBV14|NA|TRBJ1-4|TRBD1
CASSQVLQGGSATNEKLFF
TGTGCCAGCAGCCAAGTTCTACAGGGGGGATCCGCAACTAATGAAAAACTGTTTTTT
>TRBV7-3|NA|TRBJ1-6|NA
CASSFQGNRSPLHF
TGTGCCAGCAGCTTTCAGGGTAACCGTTCACCCCTCCACTTT
>TRBV7-9|NA|TRBJ1-2|NA
CAAGKGGIDGYTF
TGTGCAGCGGGGAAGGGGGGAATCGATGGCTACACCTTC
>TRBV7-9|NA|TRBJ1-3|NA
CASSLDSFSGNTIYF
TGTGCCAGTAGCCTCGACTCTTTCTCTGGAAACACCATATATTTT
>TRBV6-1|NA|TRBJ2-2|TRBD2
CASSGMVGSGGAGELFF
TGTGCCAGCAGTGGGATGGTTGGTAGCGGGGGGGCCGGGGAGCTGTTTTTT
>TRBV6-5|NA|TRBJ1-2|TRBD1
CASSYAGTGGNYGYTF
TGTGCCAGCAGTTACGCCGGGACAGGGGGGAACTATGGCTACACCTTC
>TRBV10-3|NA|TRBJ2-3|NA
CAISVDGGQTDTQYF
TGTGCCATCAGTGTGGACGGGGGGCAAACAGATACGCAGTATTTT
>TRBV19|NA|TRBJ2-5|TRBD2
CASSRQGTSGGAETQYF
TGTGCCAGTAGTCGACAAGGGACTAGCGGGGGGGCCGAGACCCAGTACTTC
>TRBV7-9|NA|TRBJ2-3|TRBD1
CASSQGDDPYTQYF
TGTGCCAGCAGCCAGGGGGACGATCCATATACGCAGTATTTT
>TRBV18|NA|TRBJ1-1|TRBD1
CASSPRQGETEAFF
TGTGCCAGCTCACCACGACAGGGAGAGACTGAAGCTTTCTTT
>TRBV2|NA|TRBJ1-2|TRBD1
CASSDWDSYGYTF
TGTGCCAGCAGTGACTGGGACAGCTATGGCTACACCTTC
>TRBV2|NA|TRBJ2-3|TRBD2
CATLAGTSTDTQYF
TGTGCCACCTTAGCGGGGACTAGCACAGATACGCAGTATTTT
>TRBV7-2|NA|TRBJ1-1|NA
CASSLLVVENTEAFF
TGTGCCAGCAGCTTATTAGTAGTAGAGAACACTGAAGCTTTCTTT
>TRBV7-2|NA|TRBJ1-5|NA
CASRRIPGDGQPQHF
TGTGCCAGCAGGCGCATTCCCGGGGATGGTCAGCCCCAGCATTTT
>TRBV27|NA|TRBJ1-6|TRBD1
CASSSGTGSSYNSPLHF
TGTGCCAGCAGTTCTGGGACAGGGAGCTCCTATAATTCACCCCTCCACTTT
>TRBV3-1/TRBV3-2|NA|TRBJ1-5|NA
CASSQRAGNQPQHF
TGTGCCAGCAGCCAAAGGGCGGGGAATCAGCCCCAGCATTTT
>TRBV3-1/TRBV3-2|NA|TRBJ2-2|TRBD1
CASSQQSGTGGTGELFF
TGTGCCAGCAGCCAACAATCGGGGACAGGGGGGACCGGGGAGCTGTTTTTT
>TRBV5-1|NA|TRBJ2-7|TRBD1
CASSLGAGTVNSYEQYF
TGCGCCAGCAGCTTGGGGGCTGGGACAGTGAATTCCTACGAGCAGTACTTC
>TRBV5-1|few|TRBJ1-1|NA
CASRAGAGSPMNTEAFF
TGCGCCAGCAGGGCGGGGGCCGGGAGTCCCATGAACACTGAAGCTTTCTTT
>TRBV12-3/TRBV12-4|NA|TRBJ2-5|NA
CASSPTRETQYF
TGTGCCAGCAGTCCAACGCGAGAGACCCAGTACTTC
>TRBV7-8|NA|TRBJ2-5|NA
CASSLGPGNQETQYF
TGTGCCAGCAGCTTAGGTCCGGGGAACCAAGAGACCCAGTACTTC
>TRBV29-1|NA|TRBJ2-3|NA
CSVSRALGADTDTQYF
TGCAGCGTTTCAAGGGCGTTGGGGGCGGATACAGATACGCAGTATTTT
>TRBV6-1|NA|TRBJ1-2|TRBD1
CASSERDSAYGYTF
TGTGCCAGCAGTGAGAGGGACAGTGCCTATGGCTACACCTTC
>TRBV14|NA|TRBJ1-3|TRBD1
CASSQEDRRRGNTIYF
TGTGCCAGCAGCCAAGAGGACAGGCGGCGGGGAAACACCATATATTTT
>TRBV3-1/TRBV3-2|NA|TRBJ1-6|TRBD1
CASSPGTEYNSPLHF
TGTGCCAGCAGCCCCGGGACAGAATATAATTCACCCCTCCACTTT
>TRBV28|NA|TRBJ1-5|NA
CASRRGQSNQPQHF
TGTGCCAGCAGAAGGGGACAAAGCAATCAGCCCCAGCATTTT
>TRBV5-1|NA|TRBJ2-3|TRBD1
CASSFAGTGLADTQYF
TGCGCCAGCAGCTTTGCCGGGACAGGGCTCGCAGATACGCAGTATTTT
>TRBV2|NA|TRBJ1-1|NA
CASSEAAGTQKAFF
TGTGCCAGCAGTGAAGCTGCCGGGACACAAAAAGCTTTCTTT
>TRBV25-1|NA|TRBJ1-2|NA
CASVGSGPLSGYTF
TGTGCCAGCGTGGGGAGTGGTCCCTTATCTGGCTACACCTTC
>TRBV4-2|NA|TRBJ2-3|TRBD2
CASSQELAGGHDTQYF
TGTGCCAGCAGCCAGGAACTAGCGGGGGGGCACGATACGCAGTATTTT
>TRBV7-9|NA|TRBJ2-1|TRBD2
CASSFAGGPYNEQFF
TGTGCCAGCAGCTTCGCGGGGGGACCCTACAATGAGCAGTTCTTC
>TRBV19|NA|TRBJ2-1|NA
CASEIQGVDNEQFF
TGTGCCAGTGAAATCCAAGGGGTCGACAATGAGCAGTTCTTC
>TRBV2|NA|TRBJ1-1|NA
CASSGSEAFF
TGTGCCAGCAGTGGCAGTGAAGCTTTCTTT
>TRBV7-9|NA|TRBJ1-2|TRBD1
CASSLAQGDGYGYTF
TGTGCCAGCAGCTTAGCGCAGGGGGATGGCTATGGCTACACCTTC
>TRBV27|NA|TRBJ1-4|NA
CASSLDSRKLFF
TGTGCCAGCAGCCTGGACAGTCGAAAACTGTTTTTT
>TRBV6-4|NA|TRBJ2-3|TRBD2
CASSGLAGDSTDTQYF
TGTGCCAGCAGTGGACTAGCGGGGGACAGCACAGATACGCAGTATTTT
>TRBV27|NA|TRBJ1-1|NA
CASSLYPAGSTEAFF
TGTGCCAGCAGTTTATACCCTGCGGGGTCCACTGAAGCTTTCTTT